This T cell receptor beta chain emerged from a study of OX40 agonist ivuxolimab in advanced cancers. Assay used: immunoSEQ multiplex PCR; TCRdb lists only in-frame clones, some missing. The sample carries 15,000 to 20,000 clones, approximately 82% recorded once. This CDR3 comprises 14 residues. Germline V gene lookup returns CDR1 MNHEY and CDR2 SMNVEV (reference sequence). The V gene lost 6 bases and the J gene lost 7 bases, with 15 bases spanning the gap. The input for sequencing was CD4+ or CD8+ T cells sorted from blood, taken in a trial of the OX40 agonist ivuxolimab. This TCR was recovered from an adult with an advanced solid tumor such as melanoma, head and neck, liver or kidney cancer. The chain couples TRBV27 to TRBJ1-4, with D tentatively TRBD1 (6 bases). CDR3 in amino acids: CASRPLGGGEKLFF. The CDR3, as DNA: TGTGCCAGCAGACCCCTTGGGGGCGGTGAAAAACTGTTTTTT. The full variable domain, completed using reference TRBV27 and TRBJ1-4, is EAQVTQNPRYLITVTGKKLTVTCSQNMNHEYMSWYRQDPGLGLRQIYYSMNVEVTDKGDVPEGYKVSRKEKRNFPLILESPSPNQTSLYFCASRPLGGGEKLFFGSGTQLSVL.